This passage covers 24 T cell receptor beta chains from one sample sequenced in a study of T cells in localized non-small cell lung cancer (dated by TCRdb to the early 2020s). Library creation used the immunoSEQ multiplex PCR assay. Not all clones reach the TCRdb copy of this immuneACCESS table, which keeps in-frame sequences only. Checked studies attribute under half of the gap to unresolved V genes and leave the rest unexplained. The sample table holds tens of thousands of clones, of which 75% to 85% were seen once. The top ten clones comprise approximately 35% of the sample. Sample: PBMCs, taken before any cancer treatment. Receptors were obtained from a woman aged 35-75 years with stage II squamous cell lung carcinoma.

This clone appeared a single time. The chain joins TRBV10-3 to TRBJ2-1; 7 nucleotides match TRBD1. The length of the CDR3 is 15 residues. Germline V gives CDR1 ENHRY, CDR2 SYGVKD. V trimming: 3 bases; J trimming: 3 bases; junction bases outside the gene matches: 5. The CDR3 sequence is CAISDSGGSYNEQFF. CDR3 DNA: TGTGCCATCAGTGATTCAGGGGGAAGCTACAATGAGCAGTTCTTC.

The CDR3 DNA sequence: TGTGCCAGCAGTACTACAGGGCGGGTGAACATTCAGTACTTC. Encoded protein: CASSTTGRVNIQYF. The V call is TRBV28, the J call TRBJ2-4, with a possible D match to TRBD1 (6 bases). CDR3 length: 14 residues. V lost 5 bases to trimming and J lost 7 bases, with 15 bases between them. Germline V gene sequence: CDR1 MDHEN, CDR2 SYDVKM.

The chain carries TRBV7-9 and TRBJ2-3; 7 nucleotides align to TRBD2. The V segment lost 5 bases and the J segment 1 base; nucleotides outside the gene matches: 6. CDR1 is SEHNR and CDR2 is FQNEAQ in the germline V gene (reference sequence). CDR3 length: 15 residues. CDR3: CASSRALAGTDTQYF. CDR3 nucleotides: TGTGCCAGCAGCCGGGCTCTAGCGGGCACAGATACGCAGTATTTT.

The chain joins TRBV2 to TRBJ2-7; no reliable D call. Germline V gene data show CDR1 as SNHLY and CDR2 as FYNNEI. The V gene lost 3 bases and the J gene lost 0 bases, with 9 bases spanning the gap. CDR3 length: 14 amino acids. In DNA form, the CDR3 reads TGTGCCAGCAGTGAGAGATGGAGCTCCTACGAGCAGTACGTC. Its translation is CASSERWSSYEQYV.

The rearrangement uses TRBV5-5 and TRBJ2-5, with D perhaps given as TRBD1 or TRBD2 (7 bases each). This CDR3 is built from 17 residues. Germline CDR1 SGHKS, CDR2 YYEKEE (reference sequence). V was trimmed by 0 bases and J by 5 bases, leaving 20 bases between them. The CDR3 reads CASSLAYRGGGRETQYF. CDR3 DNA: TGTGCCAGCAGCTTGGCGTACAGGGGAGGGGGAAGGGAGACCCAGTACTTC.

The gene calls are TRBV28 and TRBJ2-1; 15 bases map to TRBD2. This CDR3 comprises 19 residues. V lost 4 bases and J lost 3; bases outside the gene matches: 10. CDR1 is MDHEN and CDR2 is SYDVKM in the germline V gene. CDR3 bases: TGTGCCAGCAGTTCCAGGACTAGCGGGAGGGCCGGGGGCTACAATGAGCAGTTCTTC. Amino acid sequence: CASSSRTSGRAGGYNEQFF.

The chain joins TRBV9 to TRBJ2-1; 11 positions match TRBD2. Germline CDR1 is SGDLS and CDR2 is YYNGEE. The ends lost 4 bases at V and 2 bases at J; junction bases unmatched: 5. This CDR3 has 16 amino acids. CDR3 protein: CASSPLAGGPYNEQFF. The CDR3 region has the DNA TGTGCCAGCAGCCCGTTAGCGGGAGGGCCCTACAATGAGCAGTTCTTC.

The chain links TRBV19 to TRBJ1-1; D gene unclear. V was pared by 0 bases and J by 5 bases, with 10 bases between. The CDR3 is 14 amino acids. Per the germline V gene, CDR1 is LNHDA and CDR2 is SQIVND (reference sequence). CDR3 amino acids: CASSIEGPVTEAFF. The DNA of the CDR3 is TGTGCCAGTAGTATAGAGGGCCCGGTGACTGAAGCTTTCTTT.

This clone is a singleton in its sample. Here the CDR3 DNA reads TGTGCCAGCAGTCCACACATGAATCAGCCCCAGCATTTT. Amino acids: CASSPHMNQPQHF. The V and J genes are TRBV6-5 and TRBJ1-5; D is unresolved. Trimming removed 5 bases at V and 4 bases at J, with 9 bases between. From germline, CDR1 is MNHEY and CDR2 SVGAGI. The CDR3 is 13 amino acids.

The chain recombines TRBV23-1 with TRBJ1-5, with 9 bases that match TRBD1. TRBV23-1 is labeled an ORF, and its function is uncertain. The CDR3 is 17 residues long. V dropped 6 bases and J dropped 0; count of bases not matched to a gene: 9. Here the CDR3 reads CASRGDREVTSNQPQHF. In DNA, the CDR3 is TGCGCCAGCAGAGGGGACAGGGAGGTCACTAGCAATCAGCCCCAGCATTTT.

V and J are TRBV4-2 and TRBJ1-4, with D perhaps TRBD1 (6 bases). Germline V gene data show CDR1 as LGHNA and CDR2 as YNFKEQ. CDR3 size: 17 residues. V lost 3 bases, J lost 7 bases, and 21 bases lay in between. The CDR3 here is CASSHTGQAPVGEKLFF. The CDR3 bases are TGTGCCAGCAGCCATACGGGACAAGCACCTGTTGGTGAAAAACTGTTTTTT.

This clone was seen ten or more times. This chain connects TRBV15 to TRBJ1-2; D is possibly TRBD1 (5 bases). Germline lookup yields CDR1 LNHNV and CDR2 YYDKDF (reference sequence). With 0 bases removed from V and 7 bases from J, the gap between germline ends came to 6 bases. The CDR3 runs to 12 residues. This CDR3 is CATSRDRGGYTF. The CDR3 bases are TGTGCCACCAGCAGAGATAGGGGTGGCTACACCTTC.

In its sample, this clone was seen a few times. The gene calls are TRBV27 and TRBJ2-2; no clear D. Germline loops: CDR1 MNHEY, CDR2 SMNVEV (reference sequence). Trimming removed 0 bases at V and 5 bases at J, with 16 bases between. The CDR3 totals 17 residues. CDR3 residues: CASSLSFVRVRTGELFF. CDR3 nucleotide sequence: TGTGCCAGCAGTTTATCGTTTGTTCGAGTTCGTACCGGGGAGCTGTTTTTT.

V is TRBV15 and J is TRBJ2-5; TRBD2 might be the D (6 bases). The CDR3 totals 12 residues. Germline V gene sequence: CDR1 LNHNV, CDR2 YYDKDF (reference sequence). With 8 bases removed from V and 4 bases from J, the gap between germline ends came to 11 bases. The CDR3 coding sequence is TGTGCCACCGCGGAGGGGAGAGAGACCCAGTACTTC. It yields the protein CATAEGRETQYF.

This chain connects TRBV7-3 to TRBJ2-5; the D call may be TRBD1 or TRBD2 (5 bases each). The CDR3 length is 16 residues. The V end lost 0 bases, the J end lost 5 bases, and 16 bases lay between the germline ends. CDR1 SGHTA and CDR2 FQGTGA come from the germline V gene. The CDR3 loop is CASSLTGAPGGETQYF. CDR3 DNA sequence: TGTGCCAGCAGCTTAACAGGGGCGCCGGGCGGGGAGACCCAGTACTTC.

The rearrangement uses TRBV7-8 and TRBJ1-5; D ambiguous. Germline values: CDR1 SGHVS, CDR2 FQNEAQ. CDR3 length equals 14 residues. The ends were cut back, 5 bases at V and 1 base at J, with 9 bases in the middle. The CDR3 protein is CASSREISNQPQHF. The CDR3 DNA sequence: TGTGCCAGCAGCCGCGAGATCAGCAATCAGCCCCAGCATTTT.

V and J are TRBV7-8 and TRBJ2-7, with a weak D call TRBD2 (5 bases). This CDR3 has 13 amino acids. V was trimmed by 1 base and J by 5 bases, leaving 9 bases between them. Looked up from germline, CDR1 is SGHVS and CDR2 is FQNEAQ. Written as DNA, the CDR3 is TGTGCCAGCAGCTTAGGGGAGTTCAACGAGCAGTACGTC. It specifies CASSLGEFNEQYV.

CDR3 loop: CASSYSGRALADTQYF. Here the CDR3 DNA reads TGTGCCAGCAGTTACAGCGGGAGGGCCCTGGCAGATACGCAGTATTTT. The chain is built from TRBV9 and TRBJ2-3; 10 nucleotides align to TRBD2. The CDR3 length is 16 residues. J was trimmed by 4 bases and V by 5 bases; bases with no gene match: 10. Germline-derived CDR1 and CDR2 are SGDLS and YYNGEE. Full variable domain (outside the CDR3, taken from reference TRBV9 and TRBJ2-3): DSGVTQTPKHLITATGQRVTLRCSPRSGDLSVYWYQQSLDQGLQFLIQYYNGEERAKGNILERFSAQQFPDLHSELNLSSLELGDSALYFCASSYSGRALADTQYFGPGTRLTVL.

This chain uses TRBV28 with TRBJ1-2; D is possibly TRBD1 (6 bases). Germline V lookup: CDR1 MDHEN, CDR2 SYDVKM. V lost 2 bases and J 6 bases, leaving 7 bases between the germline ends. There are 12 residues in the CDR3. This chain's CDR3 is CASSLGQNGYTF. As DNA, the CDR3 is TGTGCCAGCAGTTTAGGACAGAATGGCTACACCTTC.

The J gene is TRBJ1-2, the V gene TRBV15, with 9 bases that match TRBD1. Trimming at V came to 1 base and at J to 4 bases, leaving 4 bases not matched to a gene. Looked up from germline, CDR1 is LNHNV and CDR2 is YYDKDF (reference sequence). The CDR3 contains 15 residues. The CDR3 loop is CATSRGSGQGYGYTF. In DNA, the CDR3 is TGTGCCACCAGCAGAGGCTCGGGACAGGGCTATGGCTACACCTTC.

This chain uses TRBV4-3 with TRBJ1-2; D perhaps matches TRBD1 (6 bases). The ends were cut back, 1 base at V and 8 bases at J, with 23 bases in the middle. Germline CDR1 is LGHNA and CDR2 is YSLEER. This CDR3 has 17 amino acids. This CDR3 is CASSQGNTGGGLLGYTF. The CDR3 bases are TGCGCCAGCAGCCAAGGCAACACCGGGGGCGGTCTACTAGGCTACACCTTC.

The chain carries TRBV10-3 and TRBJ2-1; D remains unclear. V shed 8 bases and J shed 8 bases, with 16 bases lying between them. CDR1 and CDR2 from the germline V gene are ENHRY and SYGVKD. This CDR3 is 13 amino acids long. CDR3 bases: TGTGCCATCGGAAGTGGCCCACCCCATGAGCAGTTCTTC. Translated: CAIGSGPPHEQFF.

V usage is TRBV7-2 and J usage is TRBJ1-6; tentatively, D is TRBD1 (6 bases). This CDR3 is built from 14 residues. CDR1 and CDR2 (germline): SGHTA, FQGNSA. The germline V and J ends were trimmed by 1 base and 10 bases, with 11 bases remaining between them. CDR3 protein: CASSLDWTDSPLHF. The CDR3 bases are TGTGCCAGCAGCTTAGATTGGACAGACTCACCCCTCCACTTT. The full variable domain, completed using reference TRBV7-2 and TRBJ1-6, is GAGVSQSPSNKVTEKGKDVELRCDPISGHTALYWYRQSLGQGLEFLIYFQGNSAPDKSGLPSDRFSAERTGGSVSTLTIQRTQQEDSAVYLCASSLDWTDSPLHFGNGTRLTVT.

This chain connects TRBV11-2 to TRBJ2-1, with 8 bases matching TRBD1. V was pared by 5 bases and J by 0 bases, with 3 bases of the junction left unmatched. The length of the CDR3 is 15 residues. Germline CDR1 and CDR2: SGHAT and FQNNGV. The CDR3 region has the DNA TGTGCCAGCAGCCAGGGGGCGAGCTCCTACAATGAGCAGTTCTTC. Protein product: CASSQGASSYNEQFF. The whole variable domain, remainder taken from reference TRBV11-2 and TRBJ2-1, is EAGVAQSPRYKIIEKRQSVAFWCNPISGHATLYWYQQILGQGPKLLIQFQNNGVVDDSQLPKDRFSAERLKGVDSTLKIQPAKLEDSAVYLCASSQGASSYNEQFFGPGTRLTVL.